The 4 T cell receptor beta chains given below trace back to one sample, sequenced in a study of blood T cell repertoires in COVID-19 (dated by TCRdb to 2020 to 2021). The receptor library was made with the immunoSEQ multiplex PCR assay. TCRdb limited this immuneACCESS table to in-frame rearrangements with V and J called. A share of clones is missing; checked studies link under half to unresolved V genes, and the rest is unexplained. The table for this sample lists fewer than 150,000 clones; about 80% of them were counted only once. About 8% of the sample belongs to the ten largest clones. Sequencing was done on a sample of peripheral blood. Receptors were obtained from a human donor in a cohort sampled during active COVID-19.

This chain connects TRBV28 to TRBJ2-2, with 7 bases identical to TRBD1. J lost 2 bases, V lost 5 bases, and 8 bases had no gene match. Germline loops: CDR1 MDHEN, CDR2 SYDVKM. This CDR3 comprises 16 residues. This chain's CDR3 is CASSAHRGSNTGELFF. Written as DNA, the CDR3 is TGTGCCAGCAGTGCCCACAGGGGCTCCAACACCGGGGAGCTGTTTTTT.

This sequence joins TRBV27 and TRBJ1-1; 7 positions match TRBD1. Germline CDR1 and CDR2: MNHEY and SMNVEV (reference sequence). V trimming: 4 bases; J trimming: 7 bases; junction bases outside the gene matches: 9. This CDR3 is built from 14 residues. As DNA, the CDR3 is TGTGCCAGCAGTTCGGGACAGACTACCCATGAAGCTTTCTTT. Its translation: CASSSGQTTHEAFF.

V usage is TRBV6-5 and J usage is TRBJ2-7, with TRBD2 matching 8 bases. The V and J ends lost 5 bases and 5 bases, in that order; junction bases with no gene match: 11. This CDR3 contains 15 residues. Germline CDR1 is MNHEY and CDR2 is SVGAGI. This CDR3 is CASSPPRIAGNEQYF. The CDR3 DNA reads TGTGCCAGCAGTCCCCCTCGTATAGCGGGGAACGAGCAGTACTTC.

DNA of the CDR3: TGTGCCAGCAGCGAGGACAGGGGGCGAGTCACCATATATTTT. Translation: CASSEDRGRVTIYF. The genes are TRBV14 and TRBJ1-3; the match to TRBD1 covers 11 bases. Germline V lookup: CDR1 SGHDN, CDR2 FVKESK. This CDR3 contains 14 residues. The trim removed 5 bases at V and 9 bases at J, leaving 6 bases unmatched.